Below are 2 T cell receptor beta chains sequenced from a single sample in a study of T cell changes during pregnancy in multiple sclerosis. Some clones are missing from TCRdb's copy, which holds only in-frame ones; the method was immunoSEQ multiplex PCR. The data contain around 100,000 clones, 92% of them singletons. The sample in question was peripheral blood, obtained in the third trimester of pregnancy. The receptor set was obtained from a female donor with multiple sclerosis, enrolled in a pregnancy study.

The V gene is TRBV5-4, the J gene TRBJ2-3; D perhaps matches TRBD1 (5 bases). CDR3 size: 15 residues. CDR1 SGHNT and CDR2 YYREEE come from the germline V gene (reference sequence). With 1 base removed from V and 8 bases from J, the gap between germline ends came to 17 bases. The CDR3 reads CASSLRQPGHGTQYF. The CDR3 DNA reads as TGTGCCAGCAGCTTGAGACAGCCCGGTCATGGTACGCAGTATTTT. Combining the CDR3 with reference TRBV5-4 and TRBJ2-3 gives the whole variable domain ETGVTQSPTHLIKTRGQQVTLRCSSQSGHNTVSWYQQALGQGPQFIFQYYREEENGRGNFPPRFSGLQFPNYSSELNVNALELDDSALYLCASSLRQPGHGTQYFGPGTRLTVL.

This chain links TRBV5-1 with TRBJ1-3; D might be TRBD1 (5 bases). The germline gives CDR1 SGHRS, CDR2 YFSETQ. The CDR3 has 16 amino acids. Trimming shortened V by 0 bases and J by 0 bases, and 10 bases separated the two germline ends. CDR3 region: CASSLDQGGSGNTIYF. The CDR3 nucleotides read TGCGCCAGCAGCTTGGATCAGGGCGGCTCTGGAAACACCATATATTTT. Full variable domain (missing parts from reference TRBV5-1 and TRBJ1-3): KAGVTQTPRYLIKTRGQQVTLSCSPISGHRSVSWYQQTPGQGLQFLFEYFSETQRNKGNFPGRFSGRQFSNSRSEMNVSTLELGDSALYLCASSLDQGGSGNTIYFGEGSWLTVV.